This TCR beta chain derives from a study of spatial heterogeneity in lung cancer. This CDR3 has 18 residues. V dropped 8 bases and J dropped 5; count of bases not matched to a gene: 14. Germline CDR1 reads SNHLY; CDR2 reads FYNNEI. TCRdb fed the 5' RACE reads into MiXCR, producing one record per CDR3 protein. Found here are under 20,000 distinct CDR3 sequences, approximately 5.6% of them singletons; the top ten hold approximately 10%. Sample time point: sample taken at primary tumor resection. General study results and limits: Tumoral mutation counts were tracked by counts of expanded intratumoral alpha and beta TCRs.

There are many counts of this clonotype. What it recognizes is unknown. In a library made to pick up alpha chains, this beta chain is a stray read with a size that means little. This material consisted of lung tumor tissue, taken at surgery. This TCR was recovered from a female donor with early-stage non-small cell lung cancer. The chain couples TRBV2 to TRBJ2-3; 15 positions match TRBD2. Here the CDR3 reads CASRGLAGGTTVKDTQYF. The CDR3 region has the DNA TGTGCCAGCCGCGGACTAGCGGGAGGGACAACGGTAAAAGATACGCAGTATTTT.